Listed below are T cell receptor beta chains from one sample, sequenced in a study of preoperative IRX-2 immunotherapy in early breast cancer. TCRdb's copy holds only in-frame clones and misses some; the assay was immunoSEQ multiplex PCR. This table has 20,000 to 30,000 clones, around 79% appearing once. The sample consisted of lymph node tissue, taken after IRX-2 immunotherapy. Receptors were obtained from a human donor with breast cancer. Each CDR3 is given without its conserved first and last residue.

TRBJ2-7,TRBV28,ASSSWDRGHPYEQY
TRBJ2-5,TRBV12-1,ASSQVRGETQY
TRBJ2-5,TRBV7-4,ASNQHPQETQY
TRBJ2-1,TRBV10-1,ASSESNSGKGSYNEQF
TRBJ2-6,TRBV6-8,ASISAGANVLT
TRBJ2-2,TRBV29-1,SVDGSGNTGELF
TRBJ2-3,TRBV12-5,ASGPGQLEGTDTQY
TRBJ2-7,TRBV7-6,ASSFGLGSYEQY
TRBJ2-7,TRBV7-5,ASSYSGGSSYEQY
TRBJ1-2,TRBV7-1,ASSLDRGLVGYT
TRBJ2-7,TRBV6-8,ASGSGEREQY
TRBJ1-3,TRBV18,ASSPASGNTIY
TRBJ1-2,TRBV28,ASGRWGTNNYGYT
TRBJ2-7,TRBV6-8,ASSFLSGTGAYEQY
TRBJ2-4,TRBV11-3,ASSLSAGGAKGKNIQY
TRBJ1-3,TRBV29-1,SVPEGTGSGNTIY
TRBJ1-2,TRBV19,ASSPLANYGYT
TRBJ2-7,TRBV5-1,ASSLQGGDYYEQY
TRBJ2-7,TRBV6-8,ASSWGQGFYEQY
TRBJ1-2,TRBV19,ASSIRQGTGYT
TRBJ2-1,TRBV7-1,ASSLGPTDEQF
TRBJ1-2,TRBV28,ASRAAGTGNGGYT
TRBJ1-5,TRBV6-8,ASSARDSGSQPQH
TRBJ2-2,TRBV11-3,ASSLDRKVAGELF
TRBJ2-6,TRBV19,ASTRTGGLSGANVLT
TRBJ2-2,TRBV11-3,ASSLQRLAENTGELF
TRBJ2-1,TRBV7-1,ASKNRLAGEQF